Listed here are 28 T cell receptor beta chains from one sample, sequenced in a study of chemoradiotherapy in HPV16-positive cancers. The table came from immunoSEQ multiplex PCR; TCRdb's copy has only in-frame clones and leaves some out. The table has 6,200 or so clones, less than 85% seen once. The sample in question was tumor tissue, obtained from a patient who underwent chemoradiotherapy. These receptors were obtained from a human donor with HPV-associated anogenital cancer.

The gene calls are TRBV6-1 and TRBJ1-5, with 8 bases aligning to TRBD1. Looked up from germline, CDR1 is MNHNS and CDR2 is SASEGT. V was clipped by 9 bases and J by 7 bases; unmatched bases: 8. The CDR3 has 13 amino acids. DNA of the CDR3: TGTGCCAGTAGACAGGGGCTAGACCAGCCCCAGCATTTT. Translation gives CASRQGLDQPQHF.

This clone has a handful of counts. V and J are TRBV7-9 and TRBJ1-1; D gene unclear. Trimming removed 6 bases from V and 1 base from J, with 9 bases in between. The germline V gene encodes CDR1 SEHNR and CDR2 FQNEAQ (reference sequence). CDR3 length: 13 residues. The CDR3 DNA follows: TGTGCCAGCAGTGGGAACCCGAACACTGAAGCTTTCTTT. Encoded protein: CASSGNPNTEAFF.

The chain carries TRBV30 and TRBJ1-1; weak D call: TRBD1 (6 bases). The V and J ends lost 5 bases and 0 bases respectively, with 16 bases between them. Germline V lookup: CDR1 GTSNPN, CDR2 SVGIG (reference sequence). The CDR3 sequence is 15 residues long. The CDR3 is CAWGTTGGLNTEAFF. CDR3 DNA sequence: TGTGCCTGGGGTACGACTGGGGGGCTGAACACTGAAGCTTTCTTT.

The J gene is TRBJ2-3, the V gene TRBV10-3, with D possibly called TRBD1 or TRBD2 (5 bases each). The ends were cut back, 2 bases at V and 4 bases at J, with 13 bases in the middle. CDR1 is ENHRY, CDR2 SYGVKD, per germline. The CDR3 spans 15 residues. The CDR3 loop reads CAISEPVGDPDTQYF. The CDR3 nucleotides are TGTGCCATCAGTGAGCCGGTGGGGGATCCAGATACGCAGTATTTT.

CDR3 loop: CASSYQGSSEAFF. For the CDR3, the DNA is TGTGCCAGCAGTTATCAGGGAAGTTCTGAAGCTTTCTTT. The genes are TRBV6-5 and TRBJ1-1; TRBD1 might be the D (5 bases). CDR1 and CDR2 (germline): MNHEY, SVGAGI. Trimming took 3 bases from V and 6 from J, leaving 11 bases between them. The CDR3 extends over 13 amino acids.

In its sample, this clone was seen a few times. The rearrangement links TRBV29-1 to TRBJ2-1; 10 bases align to TRBD2. J was trimmed by 12 bases and V by 5 bases; bases with no gene match: 13. Looked up from germline, CDR1 is SQVTM and CDR2 is ANQGSEA. The length of the CDR3 is 14 residues. The CDR3 loop reads CSVQASGGILGQFF. For the CDR3, the DNA is TGCAGCGTTCAGGCTAGCGGGGGTATATTGGGGCAGTTCTTC.

This chain joins TRBV5-1 and TRBJ2-6; 10 bases are shared with TRBD1. V was pared by 3 bases and J by 2 bases, with 11 bases of the junction left unmatched. Germline lookup yields CDR1 SGHRS and CDR2 YFSETQ. The CDR3 spans 19 residues. CDR3 amino acids: CASSSKPGQGPTGANVLTF. CDR3 sequence (DNA): TGCGCCAGCAGCTCAAAGCCGGGACAGGGGCCCACTGGGGCCAACGTCCTGACTTTC. The full variable domain, rest sourced from reference TRBV5-1 and TRBJ2-6, is KAGVTQTPRYLIKTRGQQVTLSCSPISGHRSVSWYQQTPGQGLQFLFEYFSETQRNKGNFPGRFSGRQFSNSRSEMNVSTLELGDSALYLCASSSKPGQGPTGANVLTFGAGSRLTVL.

The chain uses TRBV5-6 and TRBJ1-2; D call uncertain. The germline CDR1 and CDR2 sequences are SGHDT and YYEEEE. The germline V and J ends were trimmed by 5 bases and 4 bases, with 12 bases remaining between them. This CDR3 region has 13 residues. The CDR3 here is CASRDQLVYGYTF. The CDR3 coding sequence is TGTGCCAGCAGAGATCAGTTAGTCTATGGCTACACCTTC.

This clone has more than one count but fewer than ten. The chain couples TRBV7-2 to TRBJ1-1; D is unresolved. V shed 5 bases and J shed 2 bases, with 9 bases lying between them. This CDR3 contains 13 residues. Germline CDR1 is SGHTA and CDR2 is FQGNSA. The CDR3 nucleotides read TGTGCCAGCAGCCAAGACTTTAACACTGAAGCTTTCTTT. This encodes CASSQDFNTEAFF.

The chain is built from TRBV7-3 and TRBJ2-3; 8 bases align to TRBD2. After removal of 3 bases from V and 5 bases from J, the junction contained 7 bases not matched to a gene. Germline loops: CDR1 SGHTA, CDR2 FQGTGA. This CDR3 has 15 residues. CDR3 sequence: CASSFTGAGGDTQYF. The CDR3 DNA reads as TGTGCCAGCAGCTTCACTGGGGCGGGGGGAGATACGCAGTATTTT.

The table lists this clone with a count of one. The genes are TRBV2 and TRBJ2-7; D not resolved. Trimming cost V 2 bases and J 3 bases, with 5 bases left between them. This CDR3 comprises 12 residues. CDR1 and CDR2 from the germline V gene are SNHLY and FYNNEI. DNA for the CDR3: TGTGCCAGCAGTGAATCGCGCTACGAGCAGTACTTC. Its protein is CASSESRYEQYF. Looking up the rest from reference TRBV2 and TRBJ2-7 gives the full variable domain: EPEVTQTPSHQVTQMGQEVILRCVPISNHLYFYWYRQILGQKVEFLVSFYNNEISEKSEIFDDQFSVERPDGSNFTLKIRSTKLEDSAMYFCASSESRYEQYFGPGTRLTVT.

CDR3 residues: CASSLTGTSNTGELFF. In nucleotides, the CDR3 is TGTGCCAGCAGCTTAACCGGGACATCGAACACCGGGGAGCTGTTTTTT. This chain uses TRBV7-9 with TRBJ2-2, with TRBD1 as a possible D gene (6 bases). CDR3 length: 16 residues. Germline V gene sequence: CDR1 SEHNR, CDR2 FQNEAQ (reference sequence). The V and J ends lost 2 bases and 0 bases respectively, with 10 bases between them.

The chain uses TRBV7-9 and TRBJ1-5, with TRBD1 identical over 9 bases. From germline, CDR1 is SEHNR and CDR2 FQNEAQ (reference sequence). The CDR3 consists of 15 residues. The junction had 8 bases not matched to a gene; V was cut back by 0 bases and J by 11 bases. CDR3 residues: CASSLAGQGPMAQHF. In nucleotides, the CDR3 is TGTGCCAGCAGCTTAGCGGGACAGGGTCCTATGGCCCAGCATTTT.

The rearrangement joins TRBV6-5 to TRBJ2-7, with 12 bases identical to TRBD1. CDR3 length: 16 residues. Germline CDR1 MNHEY, CDR2 SVGAGI. With 4 bases clipped from V and 6 bases from J, the junction kept 10 bases outside the gene matches. The CDR3 nucleotides read TGTGCCAGCAGTTTCCTTGGGACAGGGGGCGGGAGCGAGCAGTACTTC. The encoded protein is CASSFLGTGGGSEQYF.

The rearrangement uses TRBV10-1 and TRBJ1-2; the D is unclear. Germline V CDR1 and CDR2: WNHNN, SYGVQD (reference sequence). This CDR3 has 13 residues. V dropped 4 bases and J dropped 6 bases, with 12 bases sitting between them. The CDR3 loop reads CASSAEVSDGYTF. CDR3 coding DNA: TGCGCCAGCAGTGCCGAGGTTTCGGATGGCTACACCTTC.

The rearrangement links TRBV28 to TRBJ2-5; D possibly corresponds to TRBD1 (5 bases). This CDR3 is built from 12 residues. The V end lost 1 base, the J end lost 14 bases, and 14 bases lay between the germline ends. The germline V gene encodes CDR1 MDHEN and CDR2 SYDVKM. The CDR3 is CASSLSSGNVYF. In DNA form, the CDR3 reads TGTGCCAGCAGTTTATCCTCAGGGAATGTCTACTTC.

Turning to this clone: A read error may produce the germline difference seen at one junction end. V gene TRBV14 combines with J gene TRBJ1-2; tentative D call: TRBD1 (5 bases). CDR3 length: 12 residues. Germline assignment: CDR1 SGHDN and CDR2 FVKESK. CDR3 sequence: CASSQVGAGFTF. DNA for the CDR3: TGTGCCAGCAGCCAAGTAGGGGCAGGCTTCACCTTC.

V usage is TRBV6-6 and J usage is TRBJ2-2; D is perhaps TRBD2 (5 bases). Trimming shortened V by 10 bases and J by 0 bases, and 18 bases separated the two germline ends. Germline V gene data show CDR1 as MNHNY and CDR2 as SVGAGI (reference sequence). This CDR3 region has 16 residues. CDR3 protein: CATVTSTGTNTGELFF. In nucleotides, the CDR3 is TGTGCCACGGTAACGTCTACGGGGACGAACACCGGGGAGCTGTTTTTT.

This chain uses TRBV19 with TRBJ1-3; no reliable D call. CDR3 length: 15 amino acids. V was cut by 5 bases and J by 0 bases, with 11 bases left in between. The germline CDR1 and CDR2 sequences are LNHDA and SQIVND (reference sequence). CDR3 protein: CASSATDSSGNTIYF. The CDR3 coding sequence is TGTGCCAGTAGTGCCACAGACTCCTCTGGAAACACCATATATTTT.

The CDR3 loop is CASSLVAGGRTDTQYF. The CDR3 coding sequence is TGCGCCAGCAGCTTAGTCGCGGGGGGGCGGACAGATACGCAGTATTTT. V and J are TRBV5-1 and TRBJ2-3; 9 nucleotides agree with TRBD2. Germline V lookup: CDR1 SGHRS, CDR2 YFSETQ. The CDR3 loop spans 16 amino acids. The V segment lost 2 bases and the J segment 3 bases; nucleotides outside the gene matches: 7.

CDR3 coding DNA: TGTGCCAGCAGCCTGGCAGGACCCCTCTCCTACGAGCAGTACTTC. Amino acid sequence: CASSLAGPLSYEQYF. The gene calls are TRBV9 and TRBJ2-7, with D uncertain. The CDR3 has 15 amino acids. The V end was cut by 4 bases, the J end by 0 bases, with 14 bases between. Germline CDR1 is SGDLS and CDR2 is YYNGEE. Together with reference TRBV9 and TRBJ2-7, the CDR3 gives the full variable domain: DSGVTQTPKHLITATGQRVTLRCSPRSGDLSVYWYQQSLDQGLQFLIQYYNGEERAKGNILERFSAQQFPDLHSELNLSSLELGDSALYFCASSLAGPLSYEQYFGPGTRLTVT.

This clone was picked up a small number of times. J is TRBJ1-3 and V is TRBV5-1, with D unclear. CDR3 length equals 13 residues. V was pared by 0 bases and J by 4 bases, with 5 bases between. Germline CDR1 and CDR2: SGHRS and YFSETQ. The CDR3 DNA reads TGCGCCAGCAGCTTGGAAACAGGAAACACCATATATTTT. Protein product: CASSLETGNTIYF.

CDR3: CASSQELLRLNGYTF. Written as DNA, the CDR3 is TGCGCCAGCAGCCAAGAGTTGCTGAGATTGAATGGCTACACCTTC. This chain uses TRBV4-3 with TRBJ1-2, with D unresolved. Trimming stripped 0 bases from V and 6 bases from J, with 14 bases between. The germline gives CDR1 LGHNA, CDR2 YSLEER. The CDR3 totals 15 residues.

The chain uses TRBV6-5 and TRBJ1-6, with TRBD1 as a possible D gene (5 bases). Deletions cut 6 bases from V and 3 bases from J, with 9 bases between. CDR3 size: 14 residues. Looked up from germline, CDR1 is MNHEY and CDR2 is SVGAGI. For the CDR3, the DNA is TGTGCCAGCAGCCCGGACAACTATAATTCACCCCTCCACTTT. Protein product: CASSPDNYNSPLHF.

J is TRBJ2-1 and V is TRBV2; D is possibly TRBD1 or TRBD2 (5 bases each). This CDR3 has 17 amino acids. Germline CDR1 reads SNHLY; CDR2 reads FYNNEI. V shed 6 bases and J shed 0 bases, with 18 bases lying between them. The CDR3 DNA reads TGTGCCAGCAGGTGGGACCGGCACTCTAGCTCCTACAATGAGCAGTTCTTC. It is translated as CASRWDRHSSSYNEQFF.

The V and J genes are TRBV19 and TRBJ2-1, with a weak D call TRBD1 (6 bases). V lost 1 base, J lost 3 bases, and 10 bases lay in between. Germline V CDR1 and CDR2: LNHDA, SQIVND (reference sequence). The CDR3 length is 15 residues. Here the CDR3 DNA reads TGTGCCAGTAGTATAGGAACAGGGATCTACAATGAGCAGTTCTTC. Translating gives CASSIGTGIYNEQFF.

The gene calls are TRBV28 and TRBJ1-6; no firm D call. This CDR3 contains 15 residues. CDR1 and CDR2 (germline): MDHEN, SYDVKM. V lost 3 bases and J 0 bases, leaving 6 bases between the germline ends. CDR3 sequence: CASSLGRSYNSPLHF. CDR3 bases: TGTGCCAGCAGTTTGGGCCGCTCCTATAATTCACCCCTCCACTTT.

This sequence joins TRBV6-6 and TRBJ2-7; TRBD1 matches at 7 bases. Germline V gene lookup returns CDR1 MNHNY and CDR2 SVGAGI (reference sequence). V lost 6 bases, J lost 0 bases, and 8 bases stayed unmatched. CDR3 length: 15 residues. CDR3 residues: CASRLGTDFSYEQYF. Here the CDR3 DNA reads TGTGCCAGCAGACTGGGGACAGATTTCTCCTACGAGCAGTACTTC.